These 6 T cell receptor beta chains came from one sample sequenced in a study of blood T cells in healthy people across ages. A J-beta primer mix and a sample-barcoded 5' primer were used in a second PCR of about 6 to 12 cycles. TCRdb reanalysed the 5' RACE reads using MiXCR and keeps one entry per CDR3 protein. The sample includes about 650,000 distinct CDR3 sequences, 32% of them seen just once. Input material: blood. The source is a woman of 80 years or more in good health.

This clonotype was seen a few times. The V call is TRBV5-1, the J call TRBJ2-2, with no clear D. This CDR3 contains 15 residues. V dropped 0 bases and J dropped 6 bases, with 12 bases sitting between them. Germline CDR1 and CDR2: SGHRS and YFSETQ. The CDR3 loop reads CASSLAAKTSGELFF. The DNA of the CDR3 is TGCGCCAGCAGCTTGGCGGCCAAGACATCCGGGGAGCTGTTTTTT.

This clonotype was seen a handful of times. The chain joins TRBV5-4 to TRBJ2-2; 10 positions match TRBD2. The CDR3 runs to 16 residues. V lost 2 bases to trimming and J lost 7 bases; unmatched junction nucleotides: 8. Per germline, CDR1 SGHNT and CDR2 YYREEE (reference sequence). This chain's CDR3 is CASSLSGLAVFGELFF. CDR3 nucleotide sequence: TGTGCCAGCAGCTTAAGTGGACTAGCGGTGTTCGGGGAGCTGTTTTTT.

The V gene is TRBV7-2, the J gene TRBJ2-7; a weak D match, TRBD2 (7 bases). Germline CDR1 and CDR2: SGHTA and FQGNSA. The CDR3 runs to 13 residues. Trimming left V 4 bases short and J 5 bases short, with 12 bases between. CDR3 protein: CASSYAGAHEQYF. The CDR3, as DNA: TGTGCCAGCAGCTACGCGGGGGCCCACGAGCAGTACTTC.

The rearrangement links TRBV5-1 to TRBJ2-1, with D possibly TRBD2 on 5 matching bases. The DNA end is more similar to TRBJ2-7, so the J call may be wrong. The germline gives CDR1 SGHRS, CDR2 YFSETQ. The CDR3 consists of 13 residues. Written as DNA, the CDR3 is TGCGCCAGCAGCTGGGAGCCCTACAATGAGCAGTACTTC. Its translation is CASSWEPYNEQYF.

Comments on this clonotype: A much larger clone lies a single base off, so this may be a read error. J is TRBJ2-3 and V is TRBV27, with D hard to call. The J call may not be correct, given that the DNA end is closer to TRBJ1-5. This CDR3 comprises 16 residues. From germline, CDR1 is MNHEY and CDR2 SMNVEV (reference sequence). Here the CDR3 reads CASSSRRSSSTDTQHF. CDR3 DNA sequence: TGTGCCAGCAGTTCACGCAGGTCATCTAGCACAGATACGCAGCATTTT.

The chain combines TRBV29-1 with TRBJ2-1, with TRBD2 matching over 8 bases. The CDR3 totals 14 residues. The junction had 10 bases not matched to a gene; V was cut back by 7 bases and J by 5 bases. Germline loops: CDR1 SQVTM, CDR2 ANQGSEA. In DNA form, the CDR3 reads TGCAGCGGACTCGCTTTGCGGGGGGACAATGAGCAGTTCTTC. This gives the protein CSGLALRGDNEQFF.